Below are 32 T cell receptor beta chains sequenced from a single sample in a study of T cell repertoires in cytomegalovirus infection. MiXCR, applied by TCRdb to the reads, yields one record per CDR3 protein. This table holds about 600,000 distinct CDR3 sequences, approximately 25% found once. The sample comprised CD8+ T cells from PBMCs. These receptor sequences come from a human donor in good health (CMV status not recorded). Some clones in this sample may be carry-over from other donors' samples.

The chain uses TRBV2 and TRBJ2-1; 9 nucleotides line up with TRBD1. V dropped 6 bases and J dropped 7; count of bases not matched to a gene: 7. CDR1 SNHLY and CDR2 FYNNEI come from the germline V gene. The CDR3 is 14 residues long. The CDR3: CASSPTGTGNEQFF. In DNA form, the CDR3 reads TGTGCCAGCAGCCCTACGGGGACAGGGAATGAGCAGTTCTTC.

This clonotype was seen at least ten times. DNA for the CDR3: TGTGCCAGCAGCTCGCCCGGGACAGGGCATCAGCCCCAGCATTTT. Its translation is CASSSPGTGHQPQHF. This chain joins TRBV7-8 and TRBJ1-5; 9 bases align to TRBD1. The CDR3 sequence is 15 residues long. Germline trimming cut 4 bases from V and 5 bases from J; bases unmatched to any gene: 6. CDR1 and CDR2 (germline): SGHVS, FQNEAQ. Looking up the rest from reference TRBV7-8 and TRBJ1-5 gives the full variable domain: GAGVSQSPRYKVAKRGQDVALRCDPISGHVSLFWYQQALGQGPEFLTYFQNEAQLDKSGLPSDRFFAERPEGSVSTLKIQRTQQEDSAVYLCASSSPGTGHQPQHFGDGTRLSIL.

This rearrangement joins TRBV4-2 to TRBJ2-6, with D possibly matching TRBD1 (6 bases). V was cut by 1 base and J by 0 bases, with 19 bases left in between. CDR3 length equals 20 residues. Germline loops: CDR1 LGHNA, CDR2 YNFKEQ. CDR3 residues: CASSQVIRGHLDSGANVLTF. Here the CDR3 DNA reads TGTGCCAGCAGCCAAGTTATTCGGGGACATCTTGACTCTGGGGCCAACGTCCTGACTTTC.

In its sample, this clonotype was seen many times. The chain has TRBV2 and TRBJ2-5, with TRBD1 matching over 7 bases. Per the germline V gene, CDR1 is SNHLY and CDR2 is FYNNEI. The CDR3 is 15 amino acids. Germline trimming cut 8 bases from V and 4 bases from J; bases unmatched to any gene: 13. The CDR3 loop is CASGATGAGGETQYF. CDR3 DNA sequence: TGTGCCAGCGGGGCGACGGGTGCAGGGGGAGAGACCCAGTACTTC.

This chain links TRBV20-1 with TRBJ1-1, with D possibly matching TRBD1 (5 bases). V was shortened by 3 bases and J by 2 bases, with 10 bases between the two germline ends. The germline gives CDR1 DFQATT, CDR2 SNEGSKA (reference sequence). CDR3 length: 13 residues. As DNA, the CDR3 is TGCAGTGCTAGTTCAGGGATTAACACTGAAGCTTTCTTT. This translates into CSASSGINTEAFF.

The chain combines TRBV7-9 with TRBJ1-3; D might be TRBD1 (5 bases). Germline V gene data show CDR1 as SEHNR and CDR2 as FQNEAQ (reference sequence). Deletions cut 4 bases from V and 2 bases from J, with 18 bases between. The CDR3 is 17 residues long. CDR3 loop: CASSSSARDPPGNTIYF. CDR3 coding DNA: TGTGCCAGCAGCTCCTCAGCCCGGGACCCACCTGGAAACACCATATATTTT.

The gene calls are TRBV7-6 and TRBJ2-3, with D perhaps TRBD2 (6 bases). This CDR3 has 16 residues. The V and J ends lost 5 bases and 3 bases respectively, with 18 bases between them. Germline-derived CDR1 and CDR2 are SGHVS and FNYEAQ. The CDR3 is CASSTSRGLSTDTQYF. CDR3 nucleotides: TGTGCCAGCAGCACTAGCCGGGGACTGAGTACAGATACGCAGTATTTT.

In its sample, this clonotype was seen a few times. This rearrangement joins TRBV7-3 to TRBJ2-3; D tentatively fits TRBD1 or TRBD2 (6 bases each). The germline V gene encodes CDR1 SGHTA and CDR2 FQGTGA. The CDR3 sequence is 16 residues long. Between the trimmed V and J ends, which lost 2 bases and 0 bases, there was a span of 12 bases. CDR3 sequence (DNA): TGTGCCAGCAGCTTAGGGGGGCGATCAAGCACAGATACGCAGTATTTT. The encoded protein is CASSLGGRSSTDTQYF.

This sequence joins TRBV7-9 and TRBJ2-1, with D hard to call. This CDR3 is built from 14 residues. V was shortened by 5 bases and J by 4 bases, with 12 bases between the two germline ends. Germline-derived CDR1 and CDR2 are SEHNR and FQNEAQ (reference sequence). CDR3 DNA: TGTGCCAGCAGCCTCCTTGACGTGTACAATGAGCAGTTCTTC. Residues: CASSLLDVYNEQFF. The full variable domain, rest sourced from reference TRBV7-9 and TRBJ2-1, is DTGVSQNPRHKITKRGQNVTFRCDPISEHNRLYWYRQTLGQGPEFLTYFQNEAQLEKSRLLSDRFSAERPKGSFSTLEIQRTEQGDSAMYLCASSLLDVYNEQFFGPGTRLTVL.

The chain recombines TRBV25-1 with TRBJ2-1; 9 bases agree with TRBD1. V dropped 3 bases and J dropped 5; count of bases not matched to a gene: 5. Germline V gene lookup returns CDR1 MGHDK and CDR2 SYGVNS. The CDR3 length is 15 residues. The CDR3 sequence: CASSDWDRADNEQFF. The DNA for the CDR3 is TGTGCCAGCAGTGATTGGGACAGGGCCGACAATGAGCAGTTCTTC.

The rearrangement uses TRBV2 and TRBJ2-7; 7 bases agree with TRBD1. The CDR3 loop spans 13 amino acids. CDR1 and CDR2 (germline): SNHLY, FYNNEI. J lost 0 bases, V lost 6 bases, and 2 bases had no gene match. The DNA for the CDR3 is TGTGCCAGCAGGGGGGACAGCTCCTACGAGCAGTACTTC. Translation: CASRGDSSYEQYF.

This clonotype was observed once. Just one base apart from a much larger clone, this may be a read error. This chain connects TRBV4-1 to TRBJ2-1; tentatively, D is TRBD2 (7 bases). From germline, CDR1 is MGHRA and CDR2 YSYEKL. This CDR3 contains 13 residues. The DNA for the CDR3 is TGCGCCAACAGCCAAGATCTGGCGGGGGCCCTTATCTTC. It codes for CANSQDLAGALIF.

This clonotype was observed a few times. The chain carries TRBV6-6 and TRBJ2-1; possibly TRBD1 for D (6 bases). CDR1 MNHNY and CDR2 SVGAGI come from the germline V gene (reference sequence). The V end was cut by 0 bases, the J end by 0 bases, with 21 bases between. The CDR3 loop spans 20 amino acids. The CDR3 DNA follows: TGTGCCAGCAGTTACTCTACAAACCTCAGGGGCCTGAGCTCCTACAATGAGCAGTTCTTC. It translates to CASSYSTNLRGLSSYNEQFF.

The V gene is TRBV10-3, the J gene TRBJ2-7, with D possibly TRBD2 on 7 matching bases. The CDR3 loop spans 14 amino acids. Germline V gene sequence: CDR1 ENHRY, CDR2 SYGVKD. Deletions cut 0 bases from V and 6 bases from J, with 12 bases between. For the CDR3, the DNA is TGTGCCATCAGTGAGTCTCTGGGGGGGCCCGAGCAGTACGTC. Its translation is CAISESLGGPEQYV.

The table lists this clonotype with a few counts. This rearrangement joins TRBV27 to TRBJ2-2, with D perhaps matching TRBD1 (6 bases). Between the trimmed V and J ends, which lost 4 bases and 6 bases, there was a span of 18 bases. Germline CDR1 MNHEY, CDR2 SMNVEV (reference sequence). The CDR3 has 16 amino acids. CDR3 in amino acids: CASSWGHGIGAGELFF. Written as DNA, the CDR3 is TGTGCCAGCAGTTGGGGACACGGGATAGGAGCCGGGGAGCTGTTTTTT.

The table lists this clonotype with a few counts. CDR3 sequence reads: CASSSWDRGLTNEQFF. The CDR3 DNA sequence: TGTGCCAGCAGCAGTTGGGACAGGGGGCTGACGAATGAGCAGTTCTTC. This chain links TRBV7-9 with TRBJ2-1, with TRBD1 identical over 12 bases. Losses at the gene ends were 5 bases for V and 7 bases for J; bases not matched to a gene: 9. This CDR3 is 16 amino acids long. Germline loops: CDR1 SEHNR, CDR2 FQNEAQ (reference sequence).

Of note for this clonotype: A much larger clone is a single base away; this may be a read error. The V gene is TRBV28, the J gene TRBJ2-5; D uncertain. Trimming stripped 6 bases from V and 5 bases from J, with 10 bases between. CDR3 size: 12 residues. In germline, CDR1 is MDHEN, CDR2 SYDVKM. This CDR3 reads CASSHGQETQYF. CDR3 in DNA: TGTGCCAGCAGCCATGGGCAGGAGACCCAGTACTTC.

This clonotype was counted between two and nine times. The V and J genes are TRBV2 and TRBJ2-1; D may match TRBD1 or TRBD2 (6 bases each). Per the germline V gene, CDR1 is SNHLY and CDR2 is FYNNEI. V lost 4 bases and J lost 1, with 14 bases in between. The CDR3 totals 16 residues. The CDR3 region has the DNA TGTGCCAGCAGTGGATCGGGGGCCTTATCCTACAATGAGCAGTTCTTC. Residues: CASSGSGALSYNEQFF.

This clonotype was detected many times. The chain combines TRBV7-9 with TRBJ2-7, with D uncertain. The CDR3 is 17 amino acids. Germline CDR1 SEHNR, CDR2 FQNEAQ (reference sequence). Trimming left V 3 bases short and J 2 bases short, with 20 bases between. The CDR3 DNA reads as TGTGCCAGCAGCTTTAAGGGATCCCTTCCCCTCACCTACGAGCAGTACTTC. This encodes CASSFKGSLPLTYEQYF.

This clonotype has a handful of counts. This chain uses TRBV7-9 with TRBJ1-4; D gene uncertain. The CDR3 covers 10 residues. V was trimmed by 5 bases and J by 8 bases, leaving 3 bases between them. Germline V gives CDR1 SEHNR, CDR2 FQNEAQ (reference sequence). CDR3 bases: TGTGCCAGCAGCGAAGAAAAACTGTTTTTT. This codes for CASSEEKLFF.

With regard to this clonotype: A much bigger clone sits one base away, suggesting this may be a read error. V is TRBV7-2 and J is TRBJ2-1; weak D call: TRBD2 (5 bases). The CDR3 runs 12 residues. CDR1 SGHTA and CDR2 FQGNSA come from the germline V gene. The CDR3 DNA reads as TGTGCCTGCAGTAATAACGGGGTTGGGCAGTTCTTC. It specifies CACSNNGVGQFF.

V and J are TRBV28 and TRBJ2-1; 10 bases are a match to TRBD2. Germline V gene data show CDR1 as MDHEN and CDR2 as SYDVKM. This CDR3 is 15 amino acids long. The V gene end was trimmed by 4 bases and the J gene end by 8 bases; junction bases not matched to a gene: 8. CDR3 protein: CASSSQRGGLDEQFF. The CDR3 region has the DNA TGTGCCAGCAGTTCCCAGCGGGGGGGCCTGGATGAGCAGTTCTTC.

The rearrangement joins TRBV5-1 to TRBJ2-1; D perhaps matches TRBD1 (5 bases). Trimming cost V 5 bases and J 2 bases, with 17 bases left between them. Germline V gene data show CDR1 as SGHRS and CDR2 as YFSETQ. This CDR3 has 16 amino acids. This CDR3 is CASSYNLQVTYNEQFF. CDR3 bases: TGCGCCAGCAGTTACAACCTACAGGTTACCTACAATGAGCAGTTCTTC. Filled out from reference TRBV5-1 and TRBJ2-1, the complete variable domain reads KAGVTQTPRYLIKTRGQQVTLSCSPISGHRSVSWYQQTPGQGLQFLFEYFSETQRNKGNFPGRFSGRQFSNSRSEMNVSTLELGDSALYLCASSYNLQVTYNEQFFGPGTRLTVL.

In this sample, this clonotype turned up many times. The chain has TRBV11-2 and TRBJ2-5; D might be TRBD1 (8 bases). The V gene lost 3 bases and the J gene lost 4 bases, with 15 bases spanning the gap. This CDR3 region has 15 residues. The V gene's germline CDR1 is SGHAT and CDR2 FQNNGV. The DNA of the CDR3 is TGTGCCAGCAGCTTCAAAGCGGGGACAGGAGAGACCCAGTACTTC. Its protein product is CASSFKAGTGETQYF.

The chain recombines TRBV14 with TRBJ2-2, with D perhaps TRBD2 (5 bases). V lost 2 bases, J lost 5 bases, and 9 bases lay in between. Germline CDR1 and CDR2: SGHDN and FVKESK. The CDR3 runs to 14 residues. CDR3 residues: CASSQLTGTGELFF. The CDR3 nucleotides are TGTGCCAGCAGCCAACTCACGGGGACCGGGGAGCTGTTTTTT.

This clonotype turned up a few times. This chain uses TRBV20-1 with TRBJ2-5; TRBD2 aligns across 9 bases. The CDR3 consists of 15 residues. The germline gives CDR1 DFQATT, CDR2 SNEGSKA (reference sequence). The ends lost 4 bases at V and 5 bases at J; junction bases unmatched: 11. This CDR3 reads CSAKPLGGGAETQYF. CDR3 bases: TGCAGTGCTAAGCCTCTAGGCGGGGGGGCTGAGACCCAGTACTTC.

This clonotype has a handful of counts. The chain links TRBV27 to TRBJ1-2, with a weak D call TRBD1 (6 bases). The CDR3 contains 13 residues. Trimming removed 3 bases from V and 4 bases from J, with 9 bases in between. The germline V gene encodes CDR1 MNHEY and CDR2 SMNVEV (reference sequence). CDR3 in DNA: TGTGCCAGCAGTTTTGGGGGGCCCTATGGCTACACCTTC. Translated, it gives CASSFGGPYGYTF.

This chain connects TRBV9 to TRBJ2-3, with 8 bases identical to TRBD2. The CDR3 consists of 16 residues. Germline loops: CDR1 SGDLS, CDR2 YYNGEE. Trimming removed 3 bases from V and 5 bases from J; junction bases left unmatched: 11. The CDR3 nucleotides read TGTGCCAGCAGCGGTTCCGGTAGCGGGGAAGGAGATACGCAGTATTTT. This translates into CASSGSGSGEGDTQYF.

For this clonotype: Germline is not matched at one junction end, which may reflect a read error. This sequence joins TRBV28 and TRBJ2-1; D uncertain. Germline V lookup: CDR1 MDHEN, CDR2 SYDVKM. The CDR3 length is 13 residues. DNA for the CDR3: TGTGCCAACAGTTTGGTGGGTCACAATGAGCAGTTCTTC. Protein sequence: CANSLVGHNEQFF.

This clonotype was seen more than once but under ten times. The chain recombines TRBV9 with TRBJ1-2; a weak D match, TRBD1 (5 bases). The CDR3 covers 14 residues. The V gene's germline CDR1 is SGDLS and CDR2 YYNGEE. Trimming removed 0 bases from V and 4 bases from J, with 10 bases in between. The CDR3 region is CASSVGGEGYGYTF. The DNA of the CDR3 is TGTGCCAGCAGCGTAGGAGGGGAGGGCTATGGCTACACCTTC. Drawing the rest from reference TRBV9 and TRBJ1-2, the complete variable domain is DSGVTQTPKHLITATGQRVTLRCSPRSGDLSVYWYQQSLDQGLQFLIQYYNGEERAKGNILERFSAQQFPDLHSELNLSSLELGDSALYFCASSVGGEGYGYTFGSGTRLTVV.

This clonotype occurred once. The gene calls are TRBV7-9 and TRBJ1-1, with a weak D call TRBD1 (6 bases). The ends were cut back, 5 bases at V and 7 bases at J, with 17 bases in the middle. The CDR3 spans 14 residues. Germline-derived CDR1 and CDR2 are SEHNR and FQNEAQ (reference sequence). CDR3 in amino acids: CASSHIIQGCEAFF. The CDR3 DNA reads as TGTGCCAGCAGCCACATTATACAGGGATGTGAAGCTTTCTTT.

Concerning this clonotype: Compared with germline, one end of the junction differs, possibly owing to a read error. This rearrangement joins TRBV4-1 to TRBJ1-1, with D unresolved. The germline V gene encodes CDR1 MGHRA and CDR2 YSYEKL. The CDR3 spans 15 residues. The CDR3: CASSQDDAEDYEAFF. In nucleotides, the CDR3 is TGTGCCAGCAGCCAAGATGATGCTGAGGACTATGAAGCTTTCTTT.